These 2 T cell receptor beta chains were all obtained from the same sample, sequenced in a study of blood T cells in healthy people across ages. Primers used in a second PCR of about 6 to 11 cycles were a sample-barcoded 5' primer and a J-beta primer mix. One entry per CDR3 protein, called by TCRdb with MiXCR from the 5' RACE reads. Among roughly 1,100,000 distinct CDR3 sequences listed, roughly 24% were seen once. These data were also filed under a second study, of T cells of mothers and their children.

Sequencing was carried out using blood. The origin of the receptors is a girl under 10 years old in good health.

The sample holds a few counts of this clonotype. The V gene is TRBV28, the J gene TRBJ2-6; 7 bases are a match to TRBD1. Germline V gene data show CDR1 as MDHEN and CDR2 as SYDVKM. The V and J ends lost 7 bases and 0 bases, in that order; junction bases with no gene match: 15. The CDR3 is made up of 19 amino acids. Here the CDR3 DNA reads TGTGCCAGCACTGACGTTGTGGGACAGTTCATCTCTGGGGCCAACGTCCTGACTTTC. Protein product: CASTDVVGQFISGANVLTF.

This clonotype has more than one count but fewer than ten. The chain joins TRBV13 to TRBJ2-7; D gene ambiguous. CDR3 size: 13 residues. V dropped 4 bases and J dropped 0 bases, with 7 bases sitting between them. The germline V gene encodes CDR1 PRHDT and CDR2 FYEKMQ (reference sequence). The CDR3 region has the DNA TGTGCCAGCAGCTGGGCTAGCTCCTACGAGCAGTACTTC. Translated: CASSWASSYEQYF.